Listed here are 10 T cell receptor beta chains from one sample, sequenced in a study of blood T cells in healthy people across ages. Through a sample-barcoded 5' primer and a J-beta primer mix, a second PCR was run for about 7 to 12 cycles. MiXCR, applied by TCRdb to the 5' RACE reads, yields one record per CDR3 protein. This sample carries some 760,000 distinct CDR3 sequences, around a quarter of them seen once, and the ten largest clones take roughly 9%. These sequences were also reported in another study, on T cells of mothers and their children.

Sequenced material: blood. Receptor source: a boy between 10 and 17 years old in good health.

This chain uses TRBV20-1 with TRBJ2-1; maybe TRBD1 (7 bases). V lost 5 bases and J lost 1, with 12 bases in between. This CDR3 region has 14 residues. From germline, CDR1 is DFQATT and CDR2 SNEGSKA (reference sequence). In nucleotides, the CDR3 is TGCAGTGCTCCTGCGGGACAGTCCTACAATGAGCAGTTCTTC. Amino acids: CSAPAGQSYNEQFF.

This clonotype showed up just a few times. V usage is TRBV12-3 or TRBV12-4 and J usage is TRBJ2-7; a possible D gene is TRBD1 (9 bases). The CDR3 sequence is 16 residues long. Trimming left V 6 bases short and J 2 bases short, with 20 bases between. DNA of the CDR3: TGTGCCAGCAGCCACAGGGGGCCGGGAGGGACCTACGAGCAGTACTTC. Its protein is CASSHRGPGGTYEQYF.

This clonotype was counted a few times. The chain carries TRBV7-9 and TRBJ2-1; D could derive from TRBD1 or TRBD2 (5 bases each). V lost 1 base and J lost 5, with 18 bases in between. The length of the CDR3 is 17 residues. Germline values: CDR1 SEHNR, CDR2 FQNEAQ (reference sequence). The DNA of the CDR3 is TGTGCCAGCAGCTTAGAGTCCACGGGACCCATAAACAATGAGCAGTTCTTC. Its protein product is CASSLESTGPINNEQFF.

This sequence joins TRBV12-3 or TRBV12-4 and TRBJ2-7; D remains unclear. V was pared by 3 bases and J by 5 bases, with 17 bases between. CDR3 length equals 15 residues. CDR3 in DNA: TGTGCCAGCAGTTTCCATGGGCCAACCTCGGACGAGCAGTACTTC. Its translation: CASSFHGPTSDEQYF.

This clonotype occurred a few times. The chain is built from TRBV7-2 and TRBJ2-3; 8 bases match TRBD2. J was trimmed by 6 bases and V by 0 bases; bases with no gene match: 8. Germline CDR1 is SGHTA and CDR2 is FQGNSA. The CDR3 has 16 amino acids. CDR3 sequence: CASSLASGSGMDTQYF. In DNA form, the CDR3 reads TGTGCCAGCAGCTTAGCGAGCGGGAGCGGGATGGATACGCAGTATTTT.

The chain recombines TRBV10-3 with TRBJ1-2, with D possibly being TRBD1 (5 bases). V lost 9 bases and J lost 5, with 16 bases in between. The CDR3 totals 13 residues. Germline V CDR1 and CDR2: ENHRY, SYGVKD. CDR3 coding DNA: TGTGCCATGAGAGGGACTTCTACGTATGGCTACACCTTC. This encodes CAMRGTSTYGYTF.

The chain uses TRBV20-1 and TRBJ2-2; D gene unclear. Germline V gene data show CDR1 as DFQATT and CDR2 as SNEGSKA (reference sequence). The CDR3 consists of 11 residues. Trimming stripped 8 bases from V and 4 bases from J, with 8 bases between. CDR3 region: CSSWFTGELFF. The CDR3 nucleotides are TGCAGTTCCTGGTTCACCGGGGAGCTGTTTTTT.

This clonotype was detected a few times. J is TRBJ2-5 and V is TRBV5-6, with 7 bases identical to TRBD1. The CDR3 length is 13 residues. Germline V gene data show CDR1 as SGHDT and CDR2 as YYEEEE. V was clipped by 7 bases and J by 2 bases; unmatched bases: 5. The CDR3 DNA follows: TGTGCCAGCGGTAGGGGGCAACAAGAGACCCAGTACTTC. It yields the protein CASGRGQQETQYF.

The rearrangement joins TRBV28 to TRBJ2-7; 10 bases match TRBD1. The CDR3 is 14 residues long. Germline values: CDR1 MDHEN, CDR2 SYDVKM. After removal of 6 bases from V and 7 bases from J, the junction contained 9 bases not matched to a gene. The CDR3 spells CASRRDRGRSEQYF. CDR3 coding DNA: TGTGCCAGCAGACGGGACAGGGGCCGATCAGAGCAGTACTTC.

The chain couples TRBV4-1 to TRBJ2-5, with 9 bases fitting TRBD2. This CDR3 has 16 residues. Germline trimming cut 1 base from V and 3 bases from J; bases unmatched to any gene: 6. CDR1 and CDR2 (germline): MGHRA, YSYEKL. In DNA, the CDR3 is TGCGCCAGCAGCCAAGTTCCAGCGGGGGGTGAAGAGACCCAGTACTTC. It translates to CASSQVPAGGEETQYF.